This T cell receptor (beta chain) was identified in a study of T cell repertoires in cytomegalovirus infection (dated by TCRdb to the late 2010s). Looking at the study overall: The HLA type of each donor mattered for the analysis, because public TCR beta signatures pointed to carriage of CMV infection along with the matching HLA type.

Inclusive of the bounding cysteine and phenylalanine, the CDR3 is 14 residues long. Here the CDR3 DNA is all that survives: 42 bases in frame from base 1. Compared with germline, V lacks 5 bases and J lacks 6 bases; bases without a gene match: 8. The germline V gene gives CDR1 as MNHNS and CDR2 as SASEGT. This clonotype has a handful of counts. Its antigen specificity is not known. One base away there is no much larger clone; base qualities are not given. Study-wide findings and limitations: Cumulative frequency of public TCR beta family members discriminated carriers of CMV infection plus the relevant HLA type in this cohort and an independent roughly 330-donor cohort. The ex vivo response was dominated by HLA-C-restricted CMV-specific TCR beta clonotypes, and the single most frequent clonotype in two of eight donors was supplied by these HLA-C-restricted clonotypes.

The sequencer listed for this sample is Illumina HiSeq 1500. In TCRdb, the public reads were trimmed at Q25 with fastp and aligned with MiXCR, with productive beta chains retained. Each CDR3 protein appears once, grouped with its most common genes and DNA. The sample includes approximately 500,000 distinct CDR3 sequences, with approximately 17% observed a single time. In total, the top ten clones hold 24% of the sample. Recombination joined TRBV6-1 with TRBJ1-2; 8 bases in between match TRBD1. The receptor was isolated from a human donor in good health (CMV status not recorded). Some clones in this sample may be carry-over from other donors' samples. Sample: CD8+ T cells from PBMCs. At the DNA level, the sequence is TGTGCCAGCAGTCTCCGACAGGGGTACGATGGCTACACCTTC. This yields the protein CASSLRQGYDGYTF.